A selection of T cell receptor beta chains follows, all from one sample in a study of T cell responses to AZD1222 COVID-19 vaccine. Some clones are missing from TCRdb's copy, which holds only in-frame ones; the method was immunoSEQ multiplex PCR. The sample holds about 260,000 clones, roughly 93% seen once. This sample comprised peripheral blood, obtained on day 0 of AZD1222 vaccination. These receptor sequences come from an adult in good health. The CDR3 runs from the conserved cysteine through the conserved F or W. A D gene is named only where the DNA matches it firmly. Part of the rows lack a size; the others show once, few, many or a class for expanded clones.

clone_size	j_call	d_call	v_call	cdr3_aa	cdr3_nt
.	TRBJ1-4	.	TRBV5-1	CASRGRPGVGEKLFF	TGCGCCAGCAGAGGACGCCCGGGAGTGGGTGAAAAACTGTTTTTT
.	TRBJ2-1	TRBD2	TRBV28	CASSRQWSGGHNEQFF	TGTGCCAGCAGTAGACAGTGGAGCGGGGGGCACAATGAGCAGTTCTTC
.	TRBJ2-7	TRBD1	TRBV3-1/TRBV3-2	CASSPPGSQGRYEQYF	TGTGCCAGCAGCCCACCTGGGTCACAGGGGAGATACGAGCAGTACTTC
.	TRBJ2-7	.	TRBV11-2	CASSLDPTLSYEQYF	TGTGCCAGCAGCTTAGACCCGACTCTGTCCTACGAGCAGTACTTC
.	TRBJ2-7	.	TRBV28	CASSLPTGSPYEQYF	TGTGCCAGCAGTCTCCCCACCGGGTCACCATACGAGCAGTACTTC
.	TRBJ1-2	TRBD1	TRBV5-1	CASSLDRGGYGYTF	TGCGCCAGCAGCCTGGACAGGGGAGGGTATGGCTACACCTTC
.	TRBJ2-1	TRBD2	TRBV5-1	CASSLVGLANEQFF	TGCGCCAGCAGCTTGGTTGGACTAGCGAATGAGCAGTTCTTC
once	TRBJ1-6	.	TRBV2	CASTQNVGASPLHF	TGTGCCAGCACCCAAAACGTAGGGGCCTCACCCCTCCACTTT
.	TRBJ1-2	TRBD1	TRBV6-5	CASSPGQDYYGYTF	TGTGCCAGCAGCCCGGGACAGGACTACTATGGCTACACCTTC
few	TRBJ1-3	.	TRBV7-6	CASSLGMVYSGNTIYF	TGTGCCAGCAGCCTGGGCATGGTTTACTCTGGAAACACCATATATTTT
once	TRBJ1-3	.	TRBV29-1	CSVEDGGAGNTIYF	TGCAGCGTTGAAGATGGGGGAGCTGGAAACACCATATATTTT
.	TRBJ1-2	.	TRBV27	CASSLSGSAYGYTF	TGTGCCAGCAGTTTATCGGGCAGCGCCTATGGCTACACCTTC
.	TRBJ2-5	.	TRBV28	CATIESRSRKTQYF	TGTGCCACCATTGAAAGCCGGTCACGGAAGACCCAGTACTTC
.	TRBJ2-7	.	TRBV12-3/TRBV12-4	CASTAAGYEQYF	TGTGCCAGCACAGCGGCAGGGTACGAGCAGTACTTC
.	TRBJ1-2	.	TRBV5-4	CASSYQGTSRGYTF	TGTGCCAGCAGCTATCAGGGGACCTCCCGGGGCTACACCTTC
once	TRBJ2-1	.	TRBV12-5	CASGLTLGGNYNEQFF	TGTGCTAGTGGTCTCACGCTAGGTGGGAACTACAATGAGCAGTTCTTC
.	TRBJ1-1	.	TRBV7-9	CASSSITTRNTEAFF	TGTGCCAGCAGCTCCATAACAACCAGGAACACTGAAGCTTTCTTT
.	TRBJ1-2	.	TRBV19	CASSIPTTAANYGYTF	TGTGCCAGTAGTATCCCCACCACAGCTGCCAACTATGGCTACACCTTC
.	TRBJ2-3	TRBD2	TRBV5-1	CASSLAVGGSADTQYF	TGCGCCAGCAGCTTGGCCGTGGGAGGGAGTGCAGATACGCAGTATTTT
once	TRBJ2-3	.	TRBV2	CASRRGGGTDTQYF	TGTGCCAGCAGGAGGGGGGGTGGCACAGATACGCAGTATTTT
once	TRBJ1-4	.	TRBV19	CASSGVEKLFF	TGTGCCAGTAGTGGGGTCGAAAAACTGTTTTTT